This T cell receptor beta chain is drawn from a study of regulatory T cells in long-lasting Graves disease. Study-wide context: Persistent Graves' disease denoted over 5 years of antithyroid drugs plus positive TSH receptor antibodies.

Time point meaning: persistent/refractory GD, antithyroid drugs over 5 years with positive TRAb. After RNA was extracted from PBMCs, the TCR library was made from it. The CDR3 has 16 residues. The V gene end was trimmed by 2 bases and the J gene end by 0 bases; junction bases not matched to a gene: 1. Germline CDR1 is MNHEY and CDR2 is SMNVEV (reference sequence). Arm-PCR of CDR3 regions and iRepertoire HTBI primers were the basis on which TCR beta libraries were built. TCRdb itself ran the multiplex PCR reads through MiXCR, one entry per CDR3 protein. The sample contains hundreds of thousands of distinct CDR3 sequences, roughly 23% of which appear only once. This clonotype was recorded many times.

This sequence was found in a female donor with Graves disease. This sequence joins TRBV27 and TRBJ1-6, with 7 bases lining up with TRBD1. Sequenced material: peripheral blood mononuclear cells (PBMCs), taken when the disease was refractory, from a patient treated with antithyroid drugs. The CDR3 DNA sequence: TGTGCCAGCAGTTTACGGGACAGCTCCTATAATTCACCCCTCCACTTT. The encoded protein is CASSLRDSSYNSPLHF.